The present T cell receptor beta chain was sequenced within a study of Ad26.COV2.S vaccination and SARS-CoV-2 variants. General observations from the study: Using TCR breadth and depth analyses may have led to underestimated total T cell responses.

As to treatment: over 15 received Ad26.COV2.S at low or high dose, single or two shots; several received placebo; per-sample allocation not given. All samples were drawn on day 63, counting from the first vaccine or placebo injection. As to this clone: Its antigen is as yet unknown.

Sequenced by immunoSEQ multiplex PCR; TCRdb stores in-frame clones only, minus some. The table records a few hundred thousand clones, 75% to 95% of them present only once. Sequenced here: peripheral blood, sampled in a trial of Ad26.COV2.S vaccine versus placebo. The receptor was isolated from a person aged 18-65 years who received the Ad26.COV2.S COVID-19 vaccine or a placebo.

The CDR3 region has the DNA TGTGCCAGCTCACCTACGACGCGACAGGGTTCCGAGCAGTACTTC. This gives the protein CASSPTTRQGSEQYF. This chain uses TRBV18 with TRBJ2-7; 7 nucleotides align to TRBD1. Per the germline V gene, CDR1 is KGHSH and CDR2 is LQKENI. The V segment lost 3 bases and the J segment 6 bases; nucleotides outside the gene matches: 11. The CDR3 is made up of 15 amino acids. Looking up the rest from reference TRBV18 and TRBJ2-7 gives the full variable domain: NAGVMQNPRHLVRRRGQEARLRCSPMKGHSHVYWYRQLPEEGLKFMVYLQKENIIDESGMPKERFSAEFPKEGPSILRIQQVVRGDSAAYFCASSPTTRQGSEQYFGPGTRLTVT.